This TCR beta chain was identified during a study of T cell responses to AZD1222 COVID-19 vaccine. Concerning this clone itself: Its antigen is as yet unknown.

Clones were sequenced by immunoSEQ multiplex PCR, and TCRdb holds only the in-frame ones, with some missing. Of about 93,000 clones in the sample, around nine tenths were seen once. Regarding the study as a whole: There were repertoire samples only from the period after the peak T cell response.

This clonotype was obtained from an adult in good health. This specimen consisted of peripheral blood, obtained on day 0 of MenACWY control vaccination.

Here the CDR3 DNA reads TGTGCCAGCAGCAGGACAGGGGGAAGCAATCAGCCCCAGCATTTT. The encoded protein is CASSRTGGSNQPQHF. The chain recombines TRBV21-1 with TRBJ1-5; no check of the table's D call, TRBD1, against the DNA was made. TRBV21-1 is deemed a pseudogene. The CDR3 spans 15 residues.